The 10 T cell receptor beta chains presented below share a single source sample, sequenced in a study of shared clonotypes between healthy human individuals. Produced via immunoSEQ multiplex PCR; TCRdb's table is partial and in-frame only. The sample includes around 550,000 clones, 85% to 95% of them seen just once. CD8 cells regarded as naive lacked CD45RO, were positively chosen for CCR7, and omitted terminally differentiated effector memory CD45RA+ cells. The sequencing sample was made of naive CD8+ T cells sorted from blood. These receptors all come from a young woman in good health.

V usage is TRBV27 and J usage is TRBJ1-2, with 9 bases lining up with TRBD1. The CDR3 has 17 amino acids. Germline-derived CDR1 and CDR2 are MNHEY and SMNVEV (reference sequence). Losses at the gene ends were 4 bases for V and 5 bases for J; bases not matched to a gene: 14. The chain's CDR3 is CASSSGTGWRGGYGYTF. Here the CDR3 DNA reads TGTGCCAGCAGTTCCGGGACAGGGTGGAGAGGGGGATATGGCTACACCTTC.

The gene calls are TRBV9 and TRBJ2-1, with a tentative D call TRBD1 (6 bases). V was trimmed by 3 bases and J by 9 bases, leaving 13 bases between them. Germline V gives CDR1 SGDLS, CDR2 YYNGEE. This CDR3 region has 13 residues. The DNA of the CDR3 is TGTGCCAGCAGCGCTCAGCAGGGGCTTGAGCAGTTCTTC. Translated: CASSAQQGLEQFF.

The CDR3 is CASSLDTYTEAFF. The CDR3 nucleotides read TGTGCCAGCAGCCTTGACACCTACACTGAAGCTTTCTTT. This chain uses TRBV7-2 with TRBJ1-1; no clear D. This CDR3 region has 13 residues. Germline loops: CDR1 SGHTA, CDR2 FQGNSA. V was cut by 5 bases and J by 3 bases, with 10 bases left in between.

The chain is built from TRBV15 and TRBJ1-5; D perhaps matches TRBD1 (6 bases). Germline CDR1 and CDR2: LNHNV and YYDKDF (reference sequence). The ends were cut back, 4 bases at V and 3 bases at J, with 13 bases in the middle. This CDR3 is built from 15 residues. CDR3 sequence reads: CATSTTGFSNQPQHF. CDR3 nucleotide sequence: TGTGCCACCAGCACTACAGGGTTTTCCAATCAGCCCCAGCATTTT. Using reference TRBV15 and TRBJ1-5 for the parts outside the CDR3, the full variable domain is DAMVIQNPRYQVTQFGKPVTLSCSQTLNHNVMYWYQQKSSQAPKLLFHYYDKDFNNEADTPDNFQSRRPNTSFCFLDIRSPGLGDTAMYLCATSTTGFSNQPQHFGDGTRLSIL.

The V gene is TRBV5-1, the J gene TRBJ2-7, with 14 bases matching TRBD2. Per germline, CDR1 SGHRS and CDR2 YFSETQ. V lost 4 bases and J lost 3; bases outside the gene matches: 9. This CDR3 has 17 residues. The CDR3 reads CASSPRGTSGRFYEQYF. CDR3 nucleotide sequence: TGCGCCAGCAGCCCGCGAGGGACTAGCGGGAGATTCTACGAGCAGTACTTC.

J is TRBJ1-5 and V is TRBV27; 7 positions agree with TRBD1. The J segment lost 7 bases and the V segment lost 6 bases, leaving 3 bases of the junction unmatched. Germline assignment: CDR1 MNHEY and CDR2 SMNVEV (reference sequence). The CDR3 contains 12 residues. The CDR3 nucleotides are TGTGCCAGCAGCACAGGGGCACAGCCCCAGCATTTT. Its translation is CASSTGAQPQHF.

The rearrangement joins TRBV5-6 to TRBJ2-1; D gene uncertain. The V and J ends lost 2 bases and 5 bases respectively, with 5 bases between them. This CDR3 region has 12 residues. Germline V gives CDR1 SGHDT, CDR2 YYEEEE. The CDR3 DNA sequence: TGTGCCAGCAGCTTTATAAACAATGAGCAGTTCTTC. Translation: CASSFINNEQFF.

J is TRBJ2-2 and V is TRBV9, with 9 bases identical to TRBD2. The V and J ends lost 2 bases and 6 bases, in that order; junction bases with no gene match: 8. Germline lookup yields CDR1 SGDLS and CDR2 YYNGEE. The length of the CDR3 is 16 residues. In DNA form, the CDR3 reads TGTGCCAGCAGCGTCTCGCGGGAGGGTTCCTCCGGGGAGCTGTTTTTT. This translates into CASSVSREGSSGELFF.

The chain is built from TRBV6-5 and TRBJ2-1, with a tentative D call TRBD2 (6 bases). The CDR3 length is 14 residues. The germline V and J ends were trimmed by 0 bases and 9 bases, with 12 bases remaining between them. Germline V gene data show CDR1 as MNHEY and CDR2 as SVGAGI. CDR3 residues: CASSYSEGTAEQFF. The CDR3 DNA follows: TGTGCCAGCAGTTACTCGGAGGGCACGGCTGAGCAGTTCTTC.

The chain carries TRBV27 and TRBJ2-1; D may correspond to TRBD1 or TRBD2 (6 bases each). V shed 0 bases and J shed 2 bases, with 11 bases lying between them. The CDR3 extends over 16 amino acids. Per the germline V gene, CDR1 is MNHEY and CDR2 is SMNVEV (reference sequence). The CDR3: CASSLSEGETYNEQFF. CDR3 nucleotides: TGTGCCAGCAGTTTATCGGAGGGGGAGACCTACAATGAGCAGTTCTTC.